This TCR beta chain appears in the sequencing data of a study of beta chain features in type 1 diabetes. Whole-study context: Cell yields, gender and age were comparable in patients and healthy donors.

This clone has just a few counts. Its antigen remains unknown. Isolated RNA was reverse transcribed in full, so expressed TCRB transcripts were sequenced. Each sample of naive, central memory or regulatory T cells had, on average, about 3.57 million reads. Sequenced by immunoSEQ multiplex PCR; TCRdb stores in-frame clones only, minus some. The sample holds around 100,000 clones; under 30% are singletons and the top ten take more than 0.45%. Study-level findings and limits: PCR might favor shorter templates, but any such skew would affect patients and controls equally. Shortening of TCRB CDR3s, moderate but significant, appeared in all four CD4+ subsets of Type 1 diabetes patients.

Donors contributed one heparinised blood draw apiece, averaging roughly 0.12 L. Sequences were obtained from central memory CD4+ T cells from blood. This clonotype was obtained from a woman between 18 and 29 years old with type 1 diabetes.

CDR3 amino acids: CAWSDKNEKLFF. The CDR3 nucleotides are TGTGCCTGGAGTGACAAGAATGAAAAACTGTTTTTT. The chain links TRBV30 to TRBJ1-4; D ambiguous. With 1 base removed from V and 5 bases from J, the gap between germline ends came to 5 bases. This CDR3 contains 12 residues. Per germline, CDR1 GTSNPN and CDR2 SVGIG (reference sequence). Full variable domain (rest looked up from reference TRBV30 and TRBJ1-4): SQTIHQWPATLVQPVGSPLSLECTVEGTSNPNLYWYRQAAGRGLQLLFYSVGIGQISSEVPQNLSASRPQDRQFILSSKKLLLSDSGFYLCAWSDKNEKLFFGSGTQLSVL.